This T cell receptor (beta chain) is from a study of human T cells and chemical hapten exposure. On the study more broadly: Patch tests delivered 0.01% DPC to the upper back and were evaluated at 6 days.

The time point denotes: patch test 3, about 24 weeks after DPC sensitization. The sample's treatment: therapeutic diphenylcyclopropenone sensitization with weekly scalp DPC. This clonotype occurred many times. Its specificity is unknown. Original analysis: Ranging from roughly 20,000 to 750,000, TCR counts per sample had a median value of roughly 96,000. TCRdb used MiXCR to reprocess the RACE reads, holding one entry per CDR3 protein. TCRdb, rather than the study authors, made the V and J calls. The sample has about 52,000 distinct CDR3 sequences, approximately 9.9% seen once; the top ten hold over 15%. Points from the study as a whole: Expanded TCRs formed significantly more large CDR3 similarity clusters than controls.

In germline, CDR1 is SGHTA, CDR2 FQGTGA. V was shortened by 5 bases and J by 1 base, with 8 bases between the two germline ends. The CDR3 is 13 amino acids. This sequence was found in a woman in her 40s with alopecia areata. Some clones in this sample may be carry-over from other donors' samples. The sequencing here drew on whole blood, taken in connection with sensitization to the hapten diphenylcyclopropenone (DPC). This rearrangement joins TRBV7-3 to TRBJ1-1, with no clear D. CDR3 bases: TGTGCCAGCAGCAGGCAGGCGAACACTGAAGCTTTCTTT. As protein: CASSRQANTEAFF.